Below are 14 T cell receptor beta chains sequenced from a single sample in a study of T cell changes during pregnancy in multiple sclerosis. Sequencing was performed with immunoSEQ multiplex PCR; in TCRdb, only in-frame clones are kept and a portion is missing. This table holds more than 90,000 clones, 92% found once. Sequencing used peripheral blood, obtained in the third trimester of pregnancy. These receptors all stem from a female donor with multiple sclerosis, enrolled in a pregnancy study.

The chain links TRBV7-9 to TRBJ2-1; D is perhaps TRBD2 (5 bases). The germline V gene has CDR1 SEHNR and CDR2 FQNEAQ (reference sequence). The CDR3 has 17 residues. CDR3 protein: CANKSLEGALEIGFAFF. Written as DNA, the CDR3 is TGTGCAAACAAAAGCTTAGAGGGCGCCCTTGAGATCGGGTTTGCGTTCTTC.

This chain connects TRBV5-6 to TRBJ2-4; 8 bases match TRBD1. Germline V lookup: CDR1 SGHDT, CDR2 YYEEEE. V was pared by 2 bases and J by 4 bases, with 2 bases of the junction left unmatched. The CDR3 is made up of 14 amino acids. CDR3 nucleotides: TGTGCCAGCAGCTTCGGGGACAGGAAAAACATTCAGTACTTC. It codes for CASSFGDRKNIQYF.

The chain carries TRBV7-6 and TRBJ1-2; D perhaps matches TRBD1 (5 bases). V lost 1 base to trimming and J lost 10 bases, with 7 bases between them. CDR1 and CDR2 from the germline V gene are SGHVS and FNYEAQ. This CDR3 contains 11 residues. The CDR3 reads CASSLGTNYTF. CDR3 DNA sequence: TGTGCCAGCAGCTTAGGGACAAACTACACCTTC.

The V and J genes are TRBV5-1 and TRBJ1-5; D may be TRBD1 (5 bases). Trimming removed 5 bases from V and 1 base from J, with 13 bases in between. Germline V gene data show CDR1 as SGHRS and CDR2 as YFSETQ. This CDR3 region has 15 residues. DNA of the CDR3: TGCGCCAGCAGTCCAAGTCGACAGAGCAATCAGCCCCAGCATTTT. As protein: CASSPSRQSNQPQHF.

Only one count was recorded for this clone. This chain links TRBV29-1 with TRBJ2-6; 9 nucleotides agree with TRBD1. This CDR3 has 12 amino acids. In germline, CDR1 is SQVTM, CDR2 ANQGSEA. With 1 base clipped from V and 11 bases from J, the junction kept 0 bases outside the gene matches. The CDR3 nucleotides read TGCAGCGTTGAAGGGACAGGGGACGTCCTGACTTTC. Encoded protein: CSVEGTGDVLTF.

The CDR3 nucleotides read TGTGCCTGGAGTTTGGGGACAGTTCCTCCCTACACCTTC. This translates into CAWSLGTVPPYTF. J is TRBJ1-2 and V is TRBV30; 7 positions agree with TRBD1. Per germline, CDR1 GTSNPN and CDR2 SVGIG (reference sequence). V gave up 2 bases and J gave up 10 bases; unmatched junction bases: 10. The CDR3 is made up of 13 amino acids.

The V call is TRBV9, the J call TRBJ2-1; 9 bases agree with TRBD1. From germline, CDR1 is SGDLS and CDR2 YYNGEE. The J segment lost 6 bases and the V segment lost 0 bases, leaving 7 bases of the junction unmatched. The CDR3 runs 16 residues. The CDR3 loop reads CASSVDGTGSSNEQFF. CDR3 nucleotides: TGTGCCAGCAGCGTAGATGGGACAGGGTCTAGCAATGAGCAGTTCTTC. The variable domain in full, with the rest retrieved from reference TRBV9 and TRBJ2-1, is DSGVTQTPKHLITATGQRVTLRCSPRSGDLSVYWYQQSLDQGLQFLIQYYNGEERAKGNILERFSAQQFPDLHSELNLSSLELGDSALYFCASSVDGTGSSNEQFFGPGTRLTVL.

The chain uses TRBV19 and TRBJ2-1; D is perhaps TRBD2 (5 bases). The CDR3 is 13 amino acids. In germline, CDR1 is LNHDA, CDR2 SQIVND (reference sequence). The V end was cut by 7 bases, the J end by 4 bases, with 11 bases between. CDR3 DNA: TGTGCCAGTACCTCCGGGAATTACAATGAGCAGTTCTTC. Translated, it gives CASTSGNYNEQFF.

The chain is built from TRBV28 and TRBJ1-1, with TRBD1 matching over 7 bases. With 5 bases clipped from V and 3 bases from J, the junction kept 9 bases outside the gene matches. This CDR3 comprises 15 residues. Germline V gene sequence: CDR1 MDHEN, CDR2 SYDVKM. The CDR3, as DNA: TGTGCCAGCAGTCCCCACGGACAGGCCGACACTGAAGCTTTCTTT. Its protein is CASSPHGQADTEAFF.

The chain employs TRBV21-1 and TRBJ2-3; TRBD2 was called by the table and not checked on the DNA. TRBV21-1 is marked as a pseudogene. This CDR3 has 15 amino acids. The CDR3 reads CASSKEEEPTDTQYF. In DNA, the CDR3 is TGTGCCAGCAGCAAAGAGGAGGAACCCACAGATACGCAGTATTTT.

This clone was seen once. The rearrangement joins TRBV4-1 to TRBJ1-4, with unresolved D. Germline V lookup: CDR1 MGHRA, CDR2 YSYEKL. V lost 4 bases to trimming and J lost 10 bases, with 10 bases between them. This CDR3 region has 12 residues. In nucleotides, the CDR3 is TGCGCCAGCAGCCCAGGCGGGGTAAAACTGTTTTTT. This sequence encodes CASSPGGVKLFF.

The J gene is TRBJ2-7, the V gene TRBV5-4; 7 nucleotides line up with TRBD1. Germline V gene data show CDR1 as SGHNT and CDR2 as YYREEE (reference sequence). J was trimmed by 1 base and V by 4 bases; bases with no gene match: 5. The CDR3 is 14 residues long. CDR3 in DNA: TGTGCCAGCAGCCCAAGGGACAGTTCCTACGAGCAGTACTTC. It is translated as CASSPRDSSYEQYF.

The chain combines TRBV7-6 with TRBJ2-7; D may be TRBD2 (6 bases). The germline V gene encodes CDR1 SGHVS and CDR2 FNYEAQ. CDR3 length: 16 residues. V lost 4 bases and J 4 bases, leaving 20 bases between the germline ends. The CDR3 nucleotides read TGTGCCAGCAGCTCAACAGCGGGTATCGATATTTACGAGCAGTACTTC. It encodes CASSSTAGIDIYEQYF.

The chain has TRBV7-3 and TRBJ2-1; TRBD2 matches at 14 bases. This CDR3 comprises 18 residues. V trimming: 6 bases; J trimming: 0 bases; junction bases outside the gene matches: 7. Germline CDR1 SGHTA, CDR2 FQGTGA. CDR3 loop: CASRAGTSGGSSYNEQFF. The CDR3 DNA reads as TGTGCCAGCAGGGCCGGGACTAGCGGGGGCAGCTCCTACAATGAGCAGTTCTTC.